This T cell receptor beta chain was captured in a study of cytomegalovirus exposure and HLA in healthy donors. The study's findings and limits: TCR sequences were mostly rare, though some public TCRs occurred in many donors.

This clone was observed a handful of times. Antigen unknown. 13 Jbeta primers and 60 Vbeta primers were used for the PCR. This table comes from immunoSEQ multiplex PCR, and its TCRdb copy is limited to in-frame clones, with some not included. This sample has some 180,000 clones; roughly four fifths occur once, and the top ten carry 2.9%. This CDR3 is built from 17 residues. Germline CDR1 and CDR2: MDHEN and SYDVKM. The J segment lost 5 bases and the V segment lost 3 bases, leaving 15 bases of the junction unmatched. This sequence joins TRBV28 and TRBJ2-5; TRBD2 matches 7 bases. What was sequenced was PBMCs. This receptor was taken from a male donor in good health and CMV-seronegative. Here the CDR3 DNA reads TGTGCCAGCAGTTTGGGGGATGGGAGCGGGATCGACGAGACCCAGTACTTC. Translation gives CASSLGDGSGIDETQYF.